The 26 T cell receptor beta chains presented below share a single source sample, sequenced in a study of CD8 T cells in ankylosing spondylitis. Study-wide points: The study identified a TCR beta motif of several highly homologous variants that appeared characteristic of ankylosing spondylitis blood.

MiXCR, run by TCRdb on the 5' RACE reads, gives a single entry per CDR3 protein. The sample gives 470,000 or so distinct CDR3 sequences, 25% to 30% of which show up once; roughly 1% is in the top ten. No antigens are known for them. The sample consisted of blood, either unsorted or a sorted T cell fraction (not recorded which). The receptor source for this set is a male donor with ankylosing spondylitis.

This clonotype was counted a few times. The rearrangement joins TRBV11-2 to TRBJ2-1, with 7 bases that match TRBD2. This CDR3 comprises 18 residues. Unmatched junction bases numbered 13, after V lost 5 bases and J lost 0 bases. Germline CDR1 reads SGHAT; CDR2 reads FQNNGV. The CDR3 sequence: CASSRFDLAAISYNEQFF. Written as DNA, the CDR3 is TGTGCCAGCAGCCGATTCGATCTAGCGGCCATCTCCTACAATGAGCAGTTCTTC.

This clonotype has more than one count but fewer than ten. V usage is TRBV29-1 and J usage is TRBJ2-1; 8 bases fit TRBD2. The J segment lost 5 bases and the V segment lost 6 bases, leaving 12 bases of the junction unmatched. This CDR3 is 15 amino acids long. Germline V CDR1 and CDR2: SQVTM, ANQGSEA. The CDR3 nucleotides read TGCAGCGTCCTCAGAACTAGCGGATACGACAATGAGCAGTTCTTC. This codes for CSVLRTSGYDNEQFF.

On this clonotype itself: This may come from a read error, since a much larger clone is one base off. V and J are TRBV10-3 and TRBJ2-7; D possibly uses TRBD1 or TRBD2 (6 bases each). Near its end, the DNA agrees better with TRBJ2-1, so the J call may be wrong. CDR3 length equals 12 residues. CDR1 and CDR2 (germline): ENHRY, SYGVKD. This CDR3 reads CATGAGSYEQFF. In nucleotides, the CDR3 is TGTGCCACAGGGGCGGGGAGCTACGAGCAGTTCTTC.

This rearrangement joins TRBV20-1 to TRBJ2-1, with 14 bases identical to TRBD2. Trimming cost V 5 bases and J 10 bases; bases outside gene matches: 10. The CDR3 sequence is 15 residues long. Germline CDR1 DFQATT, CDR2 SNEGSKA (reference sequence). CDR3 loop: CSASTGTSGSREQFF. The DNA for the CDR3 is TGCAGTGCTTCCACCGGGACTAGCGGGAGCCGAGAGCAGTTCTTC.

Only a few counts were recorded for this clonotype. V gene TRBV12-3 or TRBV12-4 combines with J gene TRBJ1-4; D call uncertain. The CDR3 has 11 residues. V was shortened by 7 bases and J by 8 bases, with 8 bases between the two germline ends. The CDR3, as DNA: TGTGCCAGCACCAAGGGAGAAAAACTGTTTTTT. This sequence encodes CASTKGEKLFF.

In this sample, this clonotype turned up a few times. The CDR3: CAWSTQRTGDTGELFF. The CDR3 DNA is TGTGCCTGGAGTACACAGAGGACAGGGGACACCGGGGAGCTGTTTTTT. The chain joins TRBV30 to TRBJ2-2; 9 bases fit TRBD1. Looked up from germline, CDR1 is GTSNPN and CDR2 is SVGIG (reference sequence). V shed 2 bases, J shed 3 bases, and the junction held 7 bases outside the gene matches. This CDR3 has 16 residues. Full variable domain (rest looked up from reference TRBV30 and TRBJ2-2): SQTIHQWPATLVQPVGSPLSLECTVEGTSNPNLYWYRQAAGRGLQLLFYSVGIGQISSEVPQNLSASRPQDRQFILSSKKLLLSDSGFYLCAWSTQRTGDTGELFFGEGSRLTVL.

The DNA for the CDR3 is TGCGCCAGCAGAACCGGGACAGACCCCTACGAGCAGTACTTC. Its protein product is CASRTGTDPYEQYF. V and J are TRBV5-1 and TRBJ2-7, with 7 bases that match TRBD1. There are 14 residues in the CDR3. The junction had 7 bases not matched to a gene; V was cut back by 5 bases and J by 2 bases. Germline values: CDR1 SGHRS, CDR2 YFSETQ.

This chain uses TRBV27 with TRBJ1-2, with D possibly matching TRBD1 (5 bases). V lost 6 bases, J lost 4 bases, and 15 bases lay in between. Germline assignment: CDR1 MNHEY and CDR2 SMNVEV (reference sequence). The CDR3 runs 14 residues. In DNA, the CDR3 is TGTGCCAGCAGCCTACGAAGGGGTGGCTATGGCTACACCTTC. Residues: CASSLRRGGYGYTF.

The chain is built from TRBV18 and TRBJ2-3; D is unresolved. Germline values: CDR1 KGHSH, CDR2 LQKENI. The CDR3 extends over 16 amino acids. V gave up 0 bases and J gave up 4 bases, with 14 bases separating them. The CDR3 region has the DNA TGTGCCAGCTCACCACCGGGAATAGCAAGACCAGATACGCAGTATTTT. Protein product: CASSPPGIARPDTQYF.

This clonotype was counted between two and nine times. The chain employs TRBV6-1 and TRBJ2-5; 10 nucleotides line up with TRBD2. The CDR3 is 14 amino acids. J gave up 9 bases and V 6 bases, and 10 bases lay outside the gene matches. Germline V gene data show CDR1 as MNHNS and CDR2 as SASEGT. CDR3 DNA sequence: TGTGCCAGCAGAGTCGGACTAGCGGCGTTGGCCCAGTACTTC. Encoded protein: CASRVGLAALAQYF.

This chain connects TRBV12-3 or TRBV12-4 to TRBJ2-5; D possibly uses TRBD1 or TRBD2 (5 bases each). There are 16 residues in the CDR3. V was clipped by 4 bases and J by 5 bases, with 20 bases between them. This CDR3 reads CASSSLGTQGGETQYF. In DNA form, the CDR3 reads TGTGCCAGCAGTTCCCTGGGGACCCAAGGTGGGGAGACCCAGTACTTC.

This clonotype was observed a handful of times. The genes are TRBV5-1 and TRBJ2-2; D is unresolved. Germline V lookup: CDR1 SGHRS, CDR2 YFSETQ. V dropped 5 bases and J dropped 4 bases, with 15 bases sitting between them. This CDR3 comprises 15 residues. The CDR3 region is CASSPYLSSTGELFF. Written as DNA, the CDR3 is TGCGCCAGCAGTCCCTACCTGTCGTCCACCGGGGAGCTGTTTTTT. Filled out from reference TRBV5-1 and TRBJ2-2, the complete variable domain reads KAGVTQTPRYLIKTRGQQVTLSCSPISGHRSVSWYQQTPGQGLQFLFEYFSETQRNKGNFPGRFSGRQFSNSRSEMNVSTLELGDSALYLCASSPYLSSTGELFFGEGSRLTVL.

A few counts support this clonotype. V gene TRBV5-1 combines with J gene TRBJ2-3; maybe TRBD2 (5 bases). Trimming removed 4 bases at V and 1 base at J, with 13 bases between. The germline gives CDR1 SGHRS, CDR2 YFSETQ. The CDR3 covers 15 residues. This chain's CDR3 is CASSLGTRGTDTQYF. The CDR3 nucleotides are TGCGCCAGCAGCCTTGGAACTAGGGGCACAGATACGCAGTATTTT.

The CDR3 DNA is TGCAGTGCTAGAGATTTTGTTAGGGGGTACAATGAGCAGTTCTTC. Protein: CSARDFVRGYNEQFF. The rearrangement links TRBV20-1 to TRBJ2-1, with D possibly matching TRBD1 (6 bases). V lost 0 bases, J lost 4 bases, and 13 bases lay in between. Germline CDR1 DFQATT, CDR2 SNEGSKA (reference sequence). This CDR3 contains 15 residues.

The rearrangement joins TRBV5-1 to TRBJ2-3; TRBD2 matches at 7 bases. The germline CDR1 and CDR2 sequences are SGHRS and YFSETQ. V lost 4 bases, J lost 0 bases, and 11 bases stayed unmatched. This CDR3 region has 17 residues. The CDR3 sequence: CASSPTQLAPSTDTQYF. CDR3 DNA: TGCGCCAGCAGCCCGACCCAACTAGCGCCAAGCACAGATACGCAGTATTTT.

This clonotype was seen only a few times. V is TRBV30 and J is TRBJ2-7; TRBD2 matches 8 bases. CDR3 length: 13 residues. CDR1 GTSNPN and CDR2 SVGIG come from the germline V gene (reference sequence). Trimming took 7 bases from V and 2 from J; bases not matched to a gene: 7. The CDR3 region has the DNA TGTGCCTTCCGGACTAGCAGAACCTACGAGCAGTACTTC. Protein: CAFRTSRTYEQYF. Based on the CDR3 plus reference TRBV30 and TRBJ2-7, the full variable domain is SQTIHQWPATLVQPVGSPLSLECTVEGTSNPNLYWYRQAAGRGLQLLFYSVGIGQISSEVPQNLSASRPQDRQFILSSKKLLLSDSGFYLCAFRTSRTYEQYFGPGTRLTVT.

This chain connects TRBV24-1 to TRBJ2-5; D uncertain. V lost 3 bases and J 0 bases, leaving 13 bases between the germline ends. Germline CDR1 and CDR2: KGHDR and SFDVKD. This CDR3 spans 16 amino acids. CDR3 coding DNA: TGTGCCACCAGTGATAATCGAGCGCCGTACCAAGAGACCCAGTACTTC. It yields the protein CATSDNRAPYQETQYF.

The V gene is TRBV20-1, the J gene TRBJ1-1; a weak D match, TRBD1 (5 bases). Germline assignment: CDR1 DFQATT and CDR2 SNEGSKA (reference sequence). There are 13 residues in the CDR3. V lost 6 bases and J lost 8, with 19 bases in between. The CDR3 is CSASGEPEGEAFF. CDR3 DNA sequence: TGCAGTGCCTCTGGGGAGCCCGAGGGGGAAGCTTTCTTT.

The chain uses TRBV2 and TRBJ1-1; D possibly corresponds to TRBD1 (5 bases). Germline lookup yields CDR1 SNHLY and CDR2 FYNNEI. V was cut by 5 bases and J by 6 bases, with 13 bases left in between. The CDR3 is 13 amino acids. The CDR3, as DNA: TGTGCCAGCAGTAGCGAGGGGCGGGCTGAAGCTTTCTTT. Amino acids: CASSSEGRAEAFF.

This chain uses TRBV5-6 with TRBJ1-1; TRBD1 matches at 7 bases. V was clipped by 0 bases and J by 7 bases; unmatched bases: 15. From germline, CDR1 is SGHDT and CDR2 YYEEEE. CDR3 length: 17 residues. The CDR3 nucleotides read TGTGCCAGCAGCTTGGTACAGGGGTTTGTCCAACCGGTTGAAGCTTTCTTT. As protein: CASSLVQGFVQPVEAFF.

This clonotype was seen more than once but under ten times. V and J are TRBV2 and TRBJ2-3; 13 bases are shared with TRBD2. Germline V gives CDR1 SNHLY, CDR2 FYNNEI. The CDR3 extends over 17 amino acids. Losses at the gene ends were 5 bases for V and 0 bases for J; bases not matched to a gene: 5. CDR3 in amino acids: CASSLGLAGPSTDTQYF. The CDR3 DNA reads as TGTGCCAGCAGTTTGGGACTAGCGGGACCTAGCACAGATACGCAGTATTTT. Full variable domain (rest looked up from reference TRBV2 and TRBJ2-3): EPEVTQTPSHQVTQMGQEVILRCVPISNHLYFYWYRQILGQKVEFLVSFYNNEISEKSEIFDDQFSVERPDGSNFTLKIRSTKLEDSAMYFCASSLGLAGPSTDTQYFGPGTRLTVL.

The gene calls are TRBV20-1 and TRBJ1-1; D might be TRBD1 (5 bases). The CDR3 spans 14 residues. V lost 0 bases, J lost 5 bases, and 13 bases lay in between. Germline V gene lookup returns CDR1 DFQATT and CDR2 SNEGSKA (reference sequence). In DNA form, the CDR3 reads TGCAGTGCTAGAGATAGGGGATTGGGAACTGAAGCTTTCTTT. Translated: CSARDRGLGTEAFF.

This clonotype was detected only a few times. This chain uses TRBV4-1 with TRBJ2-3; 8 positions agree with TRBD2. This CDR3 has 18 residues. Germline values: CDR1 MGHRA, CDR2 YSYEKL. V was pared by 0 bases and J by 5 bases, with 13 bases of the junction left unmatched. CDR3 sequence reads: CASSQEAREVRGVDTQYF. DNA for the CDR3: TGCGCCAGCAGCCAAGAAGCGCGGGAGGTCCGGGGTGTAGATACGCAGTATTTT.

The rearrangement uses TRBV2 and TRBJ2-1; TRBD1 is a possible D gene (6 bases). Germline-derived CDR1 and CDR2 are SNHLY and FYNNEI. V gave up 7 bases and J gave up 0 bases, with 22 bases separating them. The CDR3 is 18 residues long. This CDR3 is CASTTPYFEGGSYNEQFF. CDR3 DNA: TGTGCCAGCACAACCCCCTACTTTGAAGGGGGCTCCTACAATGAGCAGTTCTTC.

The CDR3 coding sequence is TGCGCCAGCTGTAAGGTGGCTAGCGGGAGGGACAATGAGCAGTTCTTC. It yields the protein CASCKVASGRDNEQFF. This sequence joins TRBV5-1 and TRBJ2-1; 12 bases match TRBD2. V lost 7 bases, J lost 5 bases, and 10 bases stayed unmatched. Per the germline V gene, CDR1 is SGHRS and CDR2 is YFSETQ. This CDR3 region has 16 residues. Supplemented by reference TRBV5-1 and TRBJ2-1, the full variable domain reads KAGVTQTPRYLIKTRGQQVTLSCSPISGHRSVSWYQQTPGQGLQFLFEYFSETQRNKGNFPGRFSGRQFSNSRSEMNVSTLELGDSALYLCASCKVASGRDNEQFFGPGTRLTVL.

This clonotype was observed a handful of times. The V gene is TRBV5-6, the J gene TRBJ2-1; TRBD2 is a possible D gene (6 bases). The CDR3 consists of 16 residues. Trimming took off 4 bases at V and 4 bases at J, with 18 bases between the two ends. The germline gives CDR1 SGHDT, CDR2 YYEEEE. The CDR3 DNA is TGTGCCAGCAGCCCGGTTAGCGGTGCCGTTTACAATGAGCAGTTCTTC. The encoded protein is CASSPVSGAVYNEQFF. The complete variable domain, with remaining parts taken from reference TRBV5-6 and TRBJ2-1, reads DAGVTQSPTHLIKTRGQQVTLRCSPKSGHDTVSWYQQALGQGPQFIFQYYEEEERQRGNFPDRFSGHQFPNYSSELNVNALLLGDSALYLCASSPVSGAVYNEQFFGPGTRLTVL.